This T cell receptor (beta chain) was sequenced for a study of T-cell memory formation after mild COVID-19. cDNA libraries for TCR alpha and TCR beta, carrying sample barcodes and UMIs, came from 5'RACE with constant-segment primers. TCRdb itself ran the 5' RACE reads through MiXCR, one entry per CDR3 protein. Of fewer than 200,000 distinct CDR3 sequences listed, 20% to 25% are singletons. Broader study findings: Second-wave clones that peaked on day 37 lacked confirmed SARS-CoV-2 specificity. Within pre-infection memory, some responding clones were found, suggesting cross-reactive memory joined. Among CD4+ contracting clones, most were CM and EM, and CD8+ ones EMRA.

After removal of 1 base from V and 8 bases from J, the junction contained 4 bases not matched to a gene. Germline assignment: CDR1 SGHVS and CDR2 FNYEAQ. The CDR3 sequence is 15 residues long. This clonotype has more than one count but fewer than ten. Its antigen is as yet unknown. The specimen sequenced was PBMCs or a T cell subset sorted from them (not recorded which). The source of this sequence is an adult woman who had mild COVID-19 (a few samples of this study predate the infection). Cell type and time point are not known. The chain has TRBV7-6 and TRBJ1-4, with 10 positions matching TRBD1. Here the CDR3 DNA reads TGTGCCAGCAGCTTAGAGGGACAGGGGATGGAAAAACTGTTTTTT. It encodes CASSLEGQGMEKLFF.